This T cell receptor (beta chain) comes out of a study of blood T cells in healthy people across ages. Through a sample-barcoded 5' primer and a J-beta primer mix, a second PCR was run for 7 to 11 cycles. TCRdb redid the calling of the 5' RACE reads with MiXCR, one entry per CDR3 protein. Counted here are approximately 770,000 distinct CDR3 sequences, 58% occurring once; the ten biggest clones make up roughly 20%. With 4 bases clipped from V and 6 bases from J, the junction kept 11 bases outside the gene matches. CDR1 is LGHNA, CDR2 YSLEER, per germline. The CDR3 covers 15 residues. The receptor was derived from a man between 25 and 39 years old in good health. The material sequenced was blood. The chain links TRBV4-3 to TRBJ2-7, with TRBD2 matching 8 bases. CDR3 sequence: CASSPTRAGVGEQYF. Written as DNA, the CDR3 is TGCGCCAGCAGCCCGACCCGAGCGGGAGTCGGCGAGCAGTACTTC.